One sample yielded the 29 T cell receptor beta chains listed below, sequenced in a study of shared clonotypes between healthy human individuals (dated by TCRdb to about 2020). CD8 naive samples were obtained by positive selection for CCR7 among CD45RO-negative cells, yielding a CD45RA+CCR7+ population from which TemRA cells were excluded. The method was the immunoSEQ multiplex PCR assay. The table was pulled from immuneACCESS by TCRdb, which kept in-frame rearrangements only. Such tables lose some clones; where checked, under half of the loss comes from unresolved V genes, and the rest has no known cause. Counted in this sample were hundreds of thousands of clones; about 95% of them appeared once. The ten largest make up approximately 0.12% of the sample. Sequenced material: naive CD8+ T cells sorted from blood. Interpreted using the paper, the cell subset or site label stands for: CD45RA+CCR7+. All receptors come from a woman in her twenties or thirties in good health.

V gene TRBV28 combines with J gene TRBJ2-7, with TRBD1 as a possible D gene (6 bases). V lost 6 bases and J lost 2, with 23 bases in between. Germline V gene sequence: CDR1 MDHEN, CDR2 SYDVKM. CDR3 size: 17 residues. The CDR3 DNA sequence: TGTGCCAGCAGCGCGTTACCCGGGACATCGCGGCCCTACGAGCAGTACTTC. Protein: CASSALPGTSRPYEQYF.

This rearrangement joins TRBV15 to TRBJ2-7; unclear D gene. Germline CDR1 and CDR2: LNHNV and YYDKDF (reference sequence). The CDR3 runs 14 residues. Trimming removed 3 bases from V and 2 bases from J, with 11 bases in between. CDR3 loop: CATSRSDQPYEQYF. The CDR3, as DNA: TGTGCCACCAGCAGGTCAGACCAACCCTACGAGCAGTACTTC.

This chain uses TRBV13 with TRBJ2-5; D possibly corresponds to TRBD1 (6 bases). Germline CDR1 PRHDT, CDR2 FYEKMQ (reference sequence). Trimming left V 4 bases short and J 5 bases short, with 14 bases between. The CDR3 is made up of 14 amino acids. CDR3 nucleotides: TGTGCCAGCAGCTCCCCCGAGGGGGTGGAGACCCAGTACTTC. Translating gives CASSSPEGVETQYF.

The chain is built from TRBV27 and TRBJ2-7; TRBD1 might be the D (6 bases). Germline CDR1 MNHEY, CDR2 SMNVEV (reference sequence). The ends were cut back, 5 bases at V and 5 bases at J, with 19 bases in the middle. CDR3 length: 15 amino acids. CDR3 region: CASSLRQVHPHEQYF. CDR3 bases: TGTGCCAGCAGTCTTCGACAGGTACACCCCCACGAGCAGTACTTC.

This rearrangement joins TRBV6-5 to TRBJ1-2, with TRBD1 as a possible D gene (5 bases). Germline V gene sequence: CDR1 MNHEY, CDR2 SVGAGI. Trimming stripped 4 bases from V and 6 bases from J, with 12 bases between. CDR3 length equals 13 residues. The CDR3 DNA is TGTGCCAGCAGTTCCGGGACGATGGATGGCTACACCTTC. This translates into CASSSGTMDGYTF.

In regard to this clone: In the same sample, other DNA sequences code for this CDR3. This chain links TRBV5-6 with TRBJ2-3; the D is unclear. Germline V lookup: CDR1 SGHDT, CDR2 YYEEEE. Trimming shortened V by 2 bases and J by 3 bases, and 4 bases separated the two germline ends. The CDR3 sequence is 12 residues long. The CDR3, as DNA: TGTGCCAGCAGCTTCGGGACAGATACGCAGTATTTT. This sequence encodes CASSFGTDTQYF.

The DNA of the CDR3 is TGTGCCAGCAGCTTAGTTGCGGCTAGCGGGGCGAAGAGAGAGACCCAGTACTTC. Its translation is CASSLVAASGAKRETQYF. This rearrangement joins TRBV11-2 to TRBJ2-5; 9 positions agree with TRBD2. Germline V CDR1 and CDR2: SGHAT, FQNNGV. This CDR3 has 18 amino acids. V lost 1 base and J lost 4; bases outside the gene matches: 13.

This clone has just a few counts. The chain recombines TRBV19 with TRBJ2-7; D gene uncertain. Trimming took 1 base from V and 5 from J, leaving 12 bases between them. This CDR3 spans 14 amino acids. The germline CDR1 and CDR2 sequences are LNHDA and SQIVND (reference sequence). The CDR3: CASSIVHLIHEQYF. In DNA form, the CDR3 reads TGTGCCAGTAGTATAGTGCACCTTATCCACGAGCAGTACTTC.

The chain uses TRBV7-9 and TRBJ1-2; perhaps TRBD1 as D (5 bases). Trimming shortened V by 1 base and J by 9 bases, and 18 bases separated the two germline ends. The germline V gene encodes CDR1 SEHNR and CDR2 FQNEAQ (reference sequence). This CDR3 has 15 amino acids. This CDR3 is CASSLVGQPRGSYTF. CDR3 nucleotides: TGTGCCAGCAGCTTAGTTGGGCAGCCCCGGGGGAGCTACACCTTC.

The count of this clone is one. The rearrangement links TRBV27 to TRBJ1-5; the D is unclear. This CDR3 comprises 17 residues. CDR1 and CDR2 (germline): MNHEY, SMNVEV (reference sequence). V lost 1 base and J lost 4, with 17 bases in between. The CDR3 region is CASSLFPFATANQPQHF. The CDR3 DNA reads TGTGCCAGCAGTTTATTCCCCTTCGCGACGGCAAATCAGCCCCAGCATTTT.

V is TRBV4-2 and J is TRBJ2-2; 10 bases are shared with TRBD2. V lost 3 bases, J lost 3 bases, and 10 bases stayed unmatched. The CDR3 is 18 residues long. Per the germline V gene, CDR1 is LGHNA and CDR2 is YNFKEQ. CDR3 DNA sequence: TGTGCCAGCAGCCACCGCGGCAGGAGCGGGAGGGACACCGGGGAGCTGTTTTTT. Translation: CASSHRGRSGRDTGELFF.

This chain uses TRBV7-9 with TRBJ2-2, with 11 bases matching TRBD2. The CDR3 is 16 amino acids. V trimming: 5 bases; J trimming: 5 bases; junction bases outside the gene matches: 7. Germline V lookup: CDR1 SEHNR, CDR2 FQNEAQ (reference sequence). The CDR3 loop is CASSELAGAYTGELFF. In DNA, the CDR3 is TGTGCCAGCAGCGAACTAGCGGGAGCGTATACCGGGGAGCTGTTTTTT.

This clone occurred a few times. The CDR3 loop reads CSYDGDGNTEAFF. The CDR3, as DNA: TGCAGCTATGACGGGGACGGGAACACTGAAGCTTTCTTT. The chain couples TRBV29-1 to TRBJ1-1, with D perhaps TRBD1 (5 bases). Germline V lookup: CDR1 SQVTM, CDR2 ANQGSEA. V was shortened by 8 bases and J by 1 base, with 14 bases between the two germline ends. The CDR3 extends over 13 amino acids.

This chain joins TRBV6-4 and TRBJ2-2; D is undetermined. The V end was cut by 3 bases, the J end by 1 base, with 6 bases between. The CDR3 contains 14 residues. CDR1 MRHNA and CDR2 SNTAGT come from the germline V gene. The CDR3: CASSDQLNTGELFF. In nucleotides, the CDR3 is TGTGCCAGCAGTGATCAATTGAACACCGGGGAGCTGTTTTTT.

This sequence joins TRBV5-5 and TRBJ2-6; D is possibly TRBD1 or TRBD2 (5 bases each). The CDR3 runs 16 residues. The V end lost 4 bases, the J end lost 2 bases, and 13 bases lay between the germline ends. Germline V CDR1 and CDR2: SGHKS, YYEKEE (reference sequence). The CDR3 region is CASSRGWLAGANVLTF. CDR3 sequence (DNA): TGTGCCAGCAGCCGGGGCTGGCTGGCTGGGGCCAACGTCCTGACTTTC.

This clone was found a few times. V is TRBV5-1 and J is TRBJ2-7; 11 positions agree with TRBD2. CDR3 size: 14 residues. V shed 2 bases, J shed 2 bases, and the junction held 0 bases outside the gene matches. Germline V gene sequence: CDR1 SGHRS, CDR2 YFSETQ. For the CDR3, the DNA is TGCGCCAGCAGCTTTAGCGGGAGGGCCTACGAGCAGTACTTC. Translating gives CASSFSGRAYEQYF.

V and J are TRBV4-2 and TRBJ2-3, with 10 bases lining up with TRBD2. The CDR3 runs to 18 residues. With 0 bases clipped from V and 1 base from J, the junction kept 7 bases outside the gene matches. CDR1 is LGHNA and CDR2 is YNFKEQ in the germline V gene. The CDR3 region has the DNA TGTGCCAGCAGCCAAGATCGGGGCGGGACTAGCGGCACAGATACGCAGTATTTT. Translation gives CASSQDRGGTSGTDTQYF.

The chain has TRBV11-2 and TRBJ1-4; 7 nucleotides agree with TRBD1. The CDR3 runs 15 residues. The ends lost 0 bases at V and 8 bases at J; junction bases unmatched: 6. The V gene's germline CDR1 is SGHAT and CDR2 FQNNGV. CDR3 in DNA: TGTGCCAGCAGCTTAGAGGGACAGTGGGGCGAAAAACTGTTTTTT. Protein sequence: CASSLEGQWGEKLFF.

The count of this clone is one. This chain connects TRBV5-6 to TRBJ2-1; TRBD2 matches 7 bases. The junction had 18 bases not matched to a gene; V was cut back by 0 bases and J by 15 bases. The CDR3 contains 16 residues. Germline values: CDR1 SGHDT, CDR2 YYEEEE. The CDR3 is CASSLVTAGLTLGVFF. CDR3 sequence (DNA): TGTGCCAGCAGCTTGGTTACGGCGGGACTAACCCTGGGGGTGTTCTTC.

This clone was recorded once. The sample has other DNA sequences that encode this CDR3 too. V usage is TRBV5-1 and J usage is TRBJ2-7, with D unresolved. From germline, CDR1 is SGHRS and CDR2 YFSETQ. Trimming stripped 0 bases from V and 0 bases from J, with 10 bases between. The CDR3 is 15 amino acids. The CDR3 nucleotides are TGCGCCAGCAGCTTGGTGGGCGGCAGCTCCTACGAGCAGTACTTC. Translation: CASSLVGGSSYEQYF.

This chain joins TRBV4-1 and TRBJ2-5, with D possibly being TRBD2 (6 bases). The J call is doubtful: the DNA matches TRBJ2-7 better. CDR3 length: 16 residues. The germline V gene encodes CDR1 MGHRA and CDR2 YSYEKL. The CDR3 is CASSQDQGGPSYEQYF. The CDR3 bases are TGCGCCAGCAGCCAAGATCAGGGAGGTCCCTCCTACGAGCAGTACTTC.

This chain connects TRBV4-1 to TRBJ1-4; TRBD1 matches at 7 bases. Germline loops: CDR1 MGHRA, CDR2 YSYEKL. This CDR3 region has 14 residues. After removal of 2 bases from V and 7 bases from J, the junction contained 4 bases not matched to a gene. As DNA, the CDR3 is TGCGCCAGCAGCCAATCGACAGGGATTGAAAAACTGTTTTTT. It encodes CASSQSTGIEKLFF.

The chain links TRBV29-1 to TRBJ2-5; possible D gene TRBD1, 5 bases. The V and J ends lost 5 bases and 4 bases respectively, with 17 bases between them. From germline, CDR1 is SQVTM and CDR2 ANQGSEA. This CDR3 is built from 14 residues. The chain's CDR3 is CSVLGQRRGETQYF. CDR3 sequence (DNA): TGCAGCGTTTTGGGTCAGAGAAGGGGAGAGACCCAGTACTTC.

V is TRBV7-6 and J is TRBJ2-3; 8 positions agree with TRBD2. CDR1 and CDR2 from the germline V gene are SGHVS and FNYEAQ. V was clipped by 5 bases and J by 6 bases; unmatched bases: 4. The CDR3 has 13 amino acids. The CDR3 DNA is TGTGCCAGCAGCGCTTGGACTAGCGATACGCAGTATTTT. Amino acids: CASSAWTSDTQYF.

The V call is TRBV19, the J call TRBJ2-5; 11 bases fit TRBD2. The J call could be wrong; TRBJ2-7 is a better fit for the DNA end. This CDR3 is built from 15 residues. CDR1 is LNHDA and CDR2 is SQIVND in the germline V gene (reference sequence). CDR3 nucleotide sequence: TGTGCCAGTAGTATCCGGACTAGCGGGTTCTACGAGCAGTACTTC. As protein: CASSIRTSGFYEQYF.

With regard to this clone: The same CDR3 arises from other DNA sequences in this sample as well. The chain uses TRBV6-5 and TRBJ2-7; D is unclear. The germline gives CDR1 MNHEY, CDR2 SVGAGI. The CDR3 is 14 residues long. The V end was cut by 0 bases, the J end by 1 base, with 7 bases between. CDR3 protein: CASSYSEGSYEQYF. CDR3 DNA: TGTGCCAGCAGTTACTCGGAAGGGTCCTACGAGCAGTACTTC.

The V gene is TRBV5-1, the J gene TRBJ1-5; 10 bases agree with TRBD1. The germline V gene encodes CDR1 SGHRS and CDR2 YFSETQ. The CDR3 loop spans 16 amino acids. The trim removed 2 bases at V and 0 bases at J, leaving 2 bases unmatched. The DNA for the CDR3 is TGCGCCAGCAGCTTCGGGACAGGGGATAGCAATCAGCCCCAGCATTTT. Translating gives CASSFGTGDSNQPQHF.

Of note for this clone: Other DNA variants within this sample encode the same CDR3. The chain carries TRBV27 and TRBJ2-1, with unresolved D. Trimming shortened V by 2 bases and J by 2 bases, and 4 bases separated the two germline ends. The CDR3 length is 13 residues. CDR1 MNHEY and CDR2 SMNVEV come from the germline V gene (reference sequence). Written as DNA, the CDR3 is TGTGCCAGCAGTTTAGGGGCCTACAATGAGCAGTTCTTC. Translation: CASSLGAYNEQFF.

In its sample, this clone was seen once. This rearrangement joins TRBV5-1 to TRBJ2-7; D ambiguous. The CDR3 sequence is 9 residues long. From germline, CDR1 is SGHRS and CDR2 YFSETQ. V gave up 4 bases and J gave up 6 bases, with 2 bases separating them. CDR3: CASSTEQYF. CDR3 DNA: TGCGCCAGCAGCACCGAGCAGTACTTC. Full variable domain (remainder filled in from reference TRBV5-1 and TRBJ2-7): KAGVTQTPRYLIKTRGQQVTLSCSPISGHRSVSWYQQTPGQGLQFLFEYFSETQRNKGNFPGRFSGRQFSNSRSEMNVSTLELGDSALYLCASSTEQYFGPGTRLTVT.